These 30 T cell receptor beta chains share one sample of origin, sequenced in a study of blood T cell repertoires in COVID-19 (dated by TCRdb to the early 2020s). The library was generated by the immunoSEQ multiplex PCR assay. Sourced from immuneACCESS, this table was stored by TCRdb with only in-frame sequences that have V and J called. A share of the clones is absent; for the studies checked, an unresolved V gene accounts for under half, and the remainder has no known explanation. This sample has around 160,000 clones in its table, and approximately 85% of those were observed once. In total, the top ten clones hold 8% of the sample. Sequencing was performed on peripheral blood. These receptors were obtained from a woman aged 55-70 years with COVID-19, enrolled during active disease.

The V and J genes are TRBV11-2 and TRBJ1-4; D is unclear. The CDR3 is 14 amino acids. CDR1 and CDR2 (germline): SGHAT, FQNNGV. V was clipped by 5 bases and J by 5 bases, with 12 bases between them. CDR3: CASSTGVLNEKLFF. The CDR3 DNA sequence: TGTGCCAGCAGCACCGGGGTCCTGAATGAAAAACTGTTTTTT.

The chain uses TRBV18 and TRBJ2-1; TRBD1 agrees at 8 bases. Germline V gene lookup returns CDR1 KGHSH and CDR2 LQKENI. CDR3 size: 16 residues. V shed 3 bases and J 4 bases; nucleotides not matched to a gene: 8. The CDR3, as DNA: TGTGCCAGCTCACCGGACAGGGTTGAGGGGTACAATGAGCAGTTCTTC. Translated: CASSPDRVEGYNEQFF.

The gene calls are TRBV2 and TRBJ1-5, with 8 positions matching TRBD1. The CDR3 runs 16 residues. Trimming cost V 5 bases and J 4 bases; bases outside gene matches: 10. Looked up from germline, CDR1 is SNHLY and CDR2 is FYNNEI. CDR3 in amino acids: CASSSWDRNENQPQHF. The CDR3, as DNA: TGTGCCAGCAGTTCATGGGACAGGAACGAGAATCAGCCCCAGCATTTT. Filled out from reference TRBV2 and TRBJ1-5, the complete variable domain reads EPEVTQTPSHQVTQMGQEVILRCVPISNHLYFYWYRQILGQKVEFLVSFYNNEISEKSEIFDDQFSVERPDGSNFTLKIRSTKLEDSAMYFCASSSWDRNENQPQHFGDGTRLSIL.

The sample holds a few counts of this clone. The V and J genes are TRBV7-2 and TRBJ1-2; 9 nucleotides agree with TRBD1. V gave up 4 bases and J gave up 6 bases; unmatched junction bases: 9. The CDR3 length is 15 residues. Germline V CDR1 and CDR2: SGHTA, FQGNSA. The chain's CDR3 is CASSSPTGGVNGYTF. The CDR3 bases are TGTGCCAGCAGCTCCCCTACAGGGGGCGTTAATGGCTACACCTTC.

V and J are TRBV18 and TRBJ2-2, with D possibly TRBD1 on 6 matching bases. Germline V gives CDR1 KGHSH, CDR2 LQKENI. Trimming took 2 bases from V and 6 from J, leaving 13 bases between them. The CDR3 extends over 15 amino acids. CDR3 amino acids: CASSPFTGHAGELFF. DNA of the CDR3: TGTGCCAGCTCACCATTCACAGGGCACGCCGGGGAGCTGTTTTTT.

The CDR3 reads CSVEGRTSGAKTQYF. The CDR3 DNA sequence: TGCAGCGTTGAAGGGAGGACTAGCGGGGCAAAGACCCAGTACTTC. The chain recombines TRBV29-1 with TRBJ2-5; 12 bases line up with TRBD2. In germline, CDR1 is SQVTM, CDR2 ANQGSEA. The CDR3 length is 15 residues. V lost 1 base to trimming and J lost 6 bases; unmatched junction nucleotides: 6.

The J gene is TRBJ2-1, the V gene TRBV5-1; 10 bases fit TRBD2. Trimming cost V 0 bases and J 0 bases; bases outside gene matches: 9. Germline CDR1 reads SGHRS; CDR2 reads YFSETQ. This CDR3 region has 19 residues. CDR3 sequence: CASSLGVVLAGDSYNEQFF. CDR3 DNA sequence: TGCGCCAGCAGCTTGGGAGTAGTCCTAGCGGGGGACTCCTACAATGAGCAGTTCTTC.

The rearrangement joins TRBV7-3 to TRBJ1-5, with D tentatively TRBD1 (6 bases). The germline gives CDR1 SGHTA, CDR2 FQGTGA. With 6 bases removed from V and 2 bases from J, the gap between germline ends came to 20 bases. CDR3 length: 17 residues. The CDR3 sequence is CASSPQGNSGGNQPQHF. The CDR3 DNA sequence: TGTGCCAGCAGTCCCCAGGGGAATTCGGGTGGCAATCAGCCCCAGCATTTT. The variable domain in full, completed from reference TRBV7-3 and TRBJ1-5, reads GAGVSQTPSNKVTEKGKYVELRCDPISGHTALYWYRQSLGQGPEFLIYFQGTGAADDSGLPNDRFFAVRPEGSVSTLKIQRTERGDSAVYLCASSPQGNSGGNQPQHFGDGTRLSIL.

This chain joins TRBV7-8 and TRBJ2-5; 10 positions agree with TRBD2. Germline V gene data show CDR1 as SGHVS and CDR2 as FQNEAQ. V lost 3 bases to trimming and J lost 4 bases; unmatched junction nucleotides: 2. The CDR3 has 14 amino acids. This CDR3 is CASSFSGGLETQYF. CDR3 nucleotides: TGTGCCAGCAGCTTTAGCGGGGGGCTAGAGACCCAGTACTTC.

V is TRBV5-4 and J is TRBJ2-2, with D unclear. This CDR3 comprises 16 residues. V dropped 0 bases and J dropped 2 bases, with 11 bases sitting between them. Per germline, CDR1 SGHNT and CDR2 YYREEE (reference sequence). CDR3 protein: CASSLGQIINTGELFF. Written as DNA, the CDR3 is TGTGCCAGCAGCTTGGGCCAGATCATAAACACCGGGGAGCTGTTTTTT.

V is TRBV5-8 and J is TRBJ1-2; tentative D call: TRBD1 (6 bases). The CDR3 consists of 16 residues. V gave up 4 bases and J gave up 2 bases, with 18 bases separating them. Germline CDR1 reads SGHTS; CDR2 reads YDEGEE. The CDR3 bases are TGTGCCAGCAGCCCTGGGACACTCAGGGGAAACTATGGCTACACCTTC. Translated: CASSPGTLRGNYGYTF.

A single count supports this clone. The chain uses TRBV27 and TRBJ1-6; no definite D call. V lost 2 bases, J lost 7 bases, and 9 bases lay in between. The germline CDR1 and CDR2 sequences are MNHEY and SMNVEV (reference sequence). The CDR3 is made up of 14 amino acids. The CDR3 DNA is TGTGCCAGCAGTTTAATCCCGGGAAATTCACCCCTCCACTTT. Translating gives CASSLIPGNSPLHF.

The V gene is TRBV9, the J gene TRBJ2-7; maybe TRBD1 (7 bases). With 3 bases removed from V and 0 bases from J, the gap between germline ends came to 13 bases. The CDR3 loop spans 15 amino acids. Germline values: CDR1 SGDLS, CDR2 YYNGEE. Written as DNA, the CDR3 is TGTGCCAGCAGCGGGGTCAGGGGGGACTCCTACGAGCAGTACTTC. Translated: CASSGVRGDSYEQYF.

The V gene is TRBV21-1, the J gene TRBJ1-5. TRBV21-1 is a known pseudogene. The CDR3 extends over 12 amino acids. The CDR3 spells CASSTNNQPQHF. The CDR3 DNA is TGTGCCAGCAGCACTAACAATCAGCCCCAGCATTTT.

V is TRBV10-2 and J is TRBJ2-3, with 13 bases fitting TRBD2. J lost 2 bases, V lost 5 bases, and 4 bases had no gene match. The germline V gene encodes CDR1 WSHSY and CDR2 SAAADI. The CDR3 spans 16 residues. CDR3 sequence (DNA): TGCGCCAGCAGTAAGGGACTAGCGGGAAACACAGATACGCAGTATTTT. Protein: CASSKGLAGNTDTQYF.

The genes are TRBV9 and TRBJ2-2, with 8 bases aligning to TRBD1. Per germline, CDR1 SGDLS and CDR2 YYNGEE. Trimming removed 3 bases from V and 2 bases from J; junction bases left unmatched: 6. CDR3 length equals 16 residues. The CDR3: CASSAGQARNTGELFF. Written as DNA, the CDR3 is TGTGCCAGCAGCGCGGGACAGGCTCGAAACACCGGGGAGCTGTTTTTT. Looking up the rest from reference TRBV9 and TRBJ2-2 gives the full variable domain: DSGVTQTPKHLITATGQRVTLRCSPRSGDLSVYWYQQSLDQGLQFLIQYYNGEERAKGNILERFSAQQFPDLHSELNLSSLELGDSALYFCASSAGQARNTGELFFGEGSRLTVL.

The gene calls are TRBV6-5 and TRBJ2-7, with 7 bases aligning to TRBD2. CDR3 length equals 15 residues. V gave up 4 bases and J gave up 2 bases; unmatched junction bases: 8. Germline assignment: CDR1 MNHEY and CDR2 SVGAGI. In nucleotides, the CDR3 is TGTGCCAGCAGTTGGGGGGGGGAAACCGCCTACGAGCAGTACTTC. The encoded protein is CASSWGGETAYEQYF.

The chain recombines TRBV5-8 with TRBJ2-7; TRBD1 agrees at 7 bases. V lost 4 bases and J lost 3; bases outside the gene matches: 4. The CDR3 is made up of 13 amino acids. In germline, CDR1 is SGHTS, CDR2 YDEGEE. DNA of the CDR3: TGTGCCAGCAGCGGAAGACAGGGCTACGAGCAGTACTTC. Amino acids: CASSGRQGYEQYF.

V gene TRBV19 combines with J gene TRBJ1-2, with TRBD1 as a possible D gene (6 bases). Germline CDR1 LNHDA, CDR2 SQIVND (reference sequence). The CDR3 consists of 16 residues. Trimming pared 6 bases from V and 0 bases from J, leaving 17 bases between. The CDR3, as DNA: TGTGCCAGTAGCGGGGGGGCCAAGTTAGCTAACTATGGCTACACCTTC. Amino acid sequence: CASSGGAKLANYGYTF.

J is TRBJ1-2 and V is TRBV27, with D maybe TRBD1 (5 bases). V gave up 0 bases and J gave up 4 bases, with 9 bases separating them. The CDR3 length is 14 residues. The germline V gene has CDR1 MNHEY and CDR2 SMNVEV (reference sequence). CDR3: CASSLSGDFYGYTF. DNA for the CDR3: TGTGCCAGCAGTTTATCAGGGGACTTCTATGGCTACACCTTC.

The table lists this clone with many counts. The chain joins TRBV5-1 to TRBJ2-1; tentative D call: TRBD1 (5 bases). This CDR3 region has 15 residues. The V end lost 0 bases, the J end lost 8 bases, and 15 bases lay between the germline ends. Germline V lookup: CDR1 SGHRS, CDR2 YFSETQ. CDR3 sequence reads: CASSLEGQGGDEQFF. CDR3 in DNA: TGCGCCAGCAGCTTGGAGGGGCAGGGCGGTGATGAGCAGTTCTTC.

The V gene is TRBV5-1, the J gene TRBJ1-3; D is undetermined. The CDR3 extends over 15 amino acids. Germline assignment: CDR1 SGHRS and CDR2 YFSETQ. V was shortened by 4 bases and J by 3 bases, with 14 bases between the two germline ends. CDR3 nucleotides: TGCGCCAGCAGCCCAGCCCCGACACTTGGAAACACCATATATTTT. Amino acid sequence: CASSPAPTLGNTIYF.

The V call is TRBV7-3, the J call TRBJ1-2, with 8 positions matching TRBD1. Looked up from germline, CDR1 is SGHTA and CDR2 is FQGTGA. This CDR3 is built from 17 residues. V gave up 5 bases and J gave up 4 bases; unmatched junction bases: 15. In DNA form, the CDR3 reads TGTGCCAGCAGCATCTCAGGGGGCGGTAAAAGCGGCTATGGCTACACCTTC. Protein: CASSISGGGKSGYGYTF.

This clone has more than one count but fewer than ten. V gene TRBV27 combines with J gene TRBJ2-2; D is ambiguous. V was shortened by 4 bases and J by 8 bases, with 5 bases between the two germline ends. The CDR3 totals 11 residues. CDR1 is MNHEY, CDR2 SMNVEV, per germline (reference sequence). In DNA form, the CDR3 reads TGTGCCAGCAGTTCAACAGGGGAGCTGTTTTTT. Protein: CASSSTGELFF.

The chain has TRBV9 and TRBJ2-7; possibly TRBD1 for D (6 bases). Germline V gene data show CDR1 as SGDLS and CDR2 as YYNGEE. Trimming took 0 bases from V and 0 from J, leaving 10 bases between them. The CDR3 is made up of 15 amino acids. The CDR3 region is CASSVGQASSYEQYF. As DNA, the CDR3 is TGTGCCAGCAGCGTAGGACAGGCGAGCTCCTACGAGCAGTACTTC.

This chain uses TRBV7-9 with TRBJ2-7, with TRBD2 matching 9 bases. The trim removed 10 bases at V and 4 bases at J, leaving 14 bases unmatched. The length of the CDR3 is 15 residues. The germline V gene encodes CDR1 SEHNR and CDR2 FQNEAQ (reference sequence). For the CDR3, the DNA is TGTGCCACCACGAAAGCACTAGCGGGTAATTACGAGCAGTACTTC. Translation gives CATTKALAGNYEQYF.

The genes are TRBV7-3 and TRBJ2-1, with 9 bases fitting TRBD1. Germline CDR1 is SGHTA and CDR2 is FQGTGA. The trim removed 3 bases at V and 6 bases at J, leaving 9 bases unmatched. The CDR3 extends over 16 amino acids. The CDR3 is CASSFLGQGRSNEQFF. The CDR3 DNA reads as TGTGCCAGCAGCTTTCTTGGACAGGGGAGGTCCAATGAGCAGTTCTTC.

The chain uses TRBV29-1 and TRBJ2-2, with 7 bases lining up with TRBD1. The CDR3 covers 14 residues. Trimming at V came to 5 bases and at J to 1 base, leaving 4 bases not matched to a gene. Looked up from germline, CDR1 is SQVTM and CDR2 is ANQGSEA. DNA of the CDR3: TGCAGCGTTTTGGGACAGCTGAACACCGGGGAGCTGTTTTTT. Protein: CSVLGQLNTGELFF.

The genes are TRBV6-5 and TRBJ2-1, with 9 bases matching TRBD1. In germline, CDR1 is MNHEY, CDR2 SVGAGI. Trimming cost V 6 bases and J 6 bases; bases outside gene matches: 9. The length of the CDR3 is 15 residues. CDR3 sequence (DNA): TGTGCCAGCAGCCGCTGGACAGGGGAAGGCAATGAGCAGTTCTTC. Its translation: CASSRWTGEGNEQFF.

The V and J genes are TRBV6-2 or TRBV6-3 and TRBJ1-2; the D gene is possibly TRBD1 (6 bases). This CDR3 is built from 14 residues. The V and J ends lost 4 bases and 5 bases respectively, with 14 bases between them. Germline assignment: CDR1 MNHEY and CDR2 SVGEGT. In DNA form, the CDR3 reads TGTGCCAGCAGTTCCACTCCTGGACAGTATGGCTACACCTTC. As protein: CASSSTPGQYGYTF.